These T cell receptor beta chains were read from a single sample in a study of T-cell memory formation after mild COVID-19. TCRdb ran MiXCR on the 5' RACE reads and lists one entry per CDR3 protein. The sample lists 530,000 or so distinct CDR3 sequences; 17% were seen once. The sample was PBMCs or a T cell subset sorted from them (not recorded which). These receptors were obtained from an adult woman who had mild COVID-19 (a few samples of this study predate the infection). Cell type and time point are not known. Each CDR3 is given with its conserved first and last residue. Fields, in order: clone size, J gene, V gene, D gene, CDR3 protein, CDR3 DNA. The D gene is left open where the match is weak. Rows may omit the clone size; those that give it use once, few, many or a size class.

>many|TRBJ2-2|TRBV12-3/TRBV12-4|NA
CASSLYRNTGELFF
TGTGCCAGCAGCTTATATCGTAACACCGGGGAGCTGTTTTTT
>few|TRBJ1-4|TRBV4-1|NA
CASSQDQGSWEKLFF
TGCGCCAGCAGCCAAGATCAGGGGTCGTGGGAAAAACTGTTTTTT
>NA|TRBJ2-7|TRBV25-1|NA
CASSEYAYEQYF
TGTGCCAGCAGTGAATACGCGTACGAGCAGTACTTC
>few|TRBJ1-2|TRBV29-1|TRBD1
CSVLNSGGSGYGYTF
TGCAGCGTTCTCAATTCAGGGGGCTCAGGCTATGGCTACACCTTC
>NA|TRBJ1-1|TRBV15|NA
CATSRDWKFAEAFF
TGTGCCACCAGCAGAGATTGGAAATTCGCTGAAGCTTTCTTT
>few|TRBJ2-7|TRBV6-6|TRBD2
CASSARLAGGEQYF
TGTGCCAGCAGTGCCAGACTAGCGGGAGGCGAGCAGTACTTC
>many|TRBJ2-1|TRBV4-3|TRBD2
CASSLGTSGSGSDEQFF
TGCGCCAGCAGCCTCGGGACTAGCGGGAGCGGTAGCGATGAGCAGTTCTTC
>NA|TRBJ1-4|TRBV12-3/TRBV12-4|NA
CASSLGSPGEKLFF
TGTGCCAGCAGTTTGGGCAGCCCTGGTGAAAAACTGTTTTTT
>NA|TRBJ2-2|TRBV5-1|TRBD1
CASSTDRGMTGELFF
TGCGCCAGCAGCACGGACAGGGGGATGACCGGGGAGCTGTTTTTT
>NA|TRBJ1-1|TRBV20-1|NA
CSVWVGENTEAFF
TGCAGTGTCTGGGTGGGGGAGAACACTGAAGCTTTCTTT
>few|TRBJ2-7|TRBV12-3/TRBV12-4|TRBD2
CASSLSGGDYEQYF
TGTGCCAGCAGTCTTAGCGGGGGAGACTACGAGCAGTACTTC
>NA|TRBJ2-2|TRBV28|TRBD2
CASSPIDASGRAFTGELFF
TGTGCCAGCAGCCCAATCGATGCTAGCGGGAGGGCCTTTACCGGGGAGCTGTTTTTT
>few|TRBJ2-7|TRBV5-1|NA
CASSLDRAKAIYEQYF
TGCGCCAGCAGCTTGGACAGGGCTAAAGCGATCTACGAGCAGTACTTC
>NA|TRBJ2-2|TRBV20-1|NA
CSARMGAPGELFF
TGCAGTGCTAGAATGGGGGCCCCCGGGGAGCTGTTTTTT
>few|TRBJ1-1|TRBV5-6|NA
CASSLWLILNTEAFF
TGTGCCAGCAGCTTGTGGTTGATACTGAACACTGAAGCTTTCTTT
>few|TRBJ2-3|TRBV5-1|NA
CASYGTDTQYF
TGCGCCAGCTACGGCACAGATACGCAGTATTTT
>NA|TRBJ2-7|TRBV20-1|TRBD1
CSAPRQGYTSYEQYF
TGCAGTGCGCCCCGACAGGGGTATACCTCCTACGAGCAGTACTTC
>NA|TRBJ2-3|TRBV9|TRBD2
CASSVAGGLADTQYF
TGTGCCAGCAGCGTAGCGGGAGGGTTGGCAGATACGCAGTATTTT
>many|TRBJ2-5|TRBV11-2|TRBD2
CASSPSGGGRETQYF
TGTGCCAGCAGCCCTAGCGGGGGAGGCAGGGAGACCCAGTACTTC
>few|TRBJ2-5|TRBV11-2|TRBD2
CASSLVGLAGLQETQYF
TGTGCCAGCAGCTTAGTTGGTCTAGCGGGACTCCAAGAGACCCAGTACTTC
>NA|TRBJ2-7|TRBV6-5|TRBD1
CASRPWTGRSYEQYF
TGTGCCAGCAGGCCCTGGACAGGACGATCCTACGAGCAGTACTTC
>many|TRBJ2-3|TRBV5-1|TRBD2
CASSLAGGPTDTQYF
TGTGCCAGCAGCTTAGCGGGAGGGCCCACAGATACGCAGTATTTT
>NA|TRBJ1-1|TRBV5-1|TRBD1
CASSLVTGGMNTEAFF
TGCGCCAGCAGCTTGGTAACAGGGGGCATGAACACTGAAGCTTTCTTT
>NA|TRBJ2-1|TRBV20-1|TRBD2
CSAKTSGHEQFF
TGCAGTGCTAAGACTAGCGGTCATGAGCAGTTCTTC
>NA|TRBJ2-7|TRBV20-1|TRBD2
CSARDRGLAGGEQYF
TGCAGTGCTAGAGATCGTGGACTAGCGGGTGGCGAGCAGTACTTC
>few|TRBJ1-2|TRBV15|TRBD1
CATGTGRGYGYTF
TGTGCCACCGGGACAGGGAGAGGCTATGGCTACACCTTC
>few|TRBJ2-5|TRBV18|TRBD1
CASSLGTGGPTWETQYF
TGTGCCAGCTCACTTGGGACAGGGGGTCCCACCTGGGAGACCCAGTACTTC
>few|TRBJ2-7|TRBV6-2/TRBV6-3|TRBD2
CASSYLAGANEQYF
TGTGCCAGCAGTTACCTAGCGGGAGCCAACGAGCAGTACTTC
>NA|TRBJ1-1|TRBV20-1|NA
CSARDGLDWNTEAFF
TGCAGTGCTAGAGATGGCCTGGACTGGAACACTGAAGCTTTCTTT
>few|TRBJ1-6|TRBV30|NA
CAWREYGAGYSPLHF
TGTGCCTGGAGGGAGTACGGGGCAGGGTATTCACCCCTCCACTTT
>NA|TRBJ2-3|TRBV7-9|TRBD2
CASSRGLAGATDTQYF
TGTGCCAGCAGCCGAGGACTAGCGGGAGCAACAGATACGCAGTATTTT
>few|TRBJ1-1|TRBV7-9|NA
CASSPFDRRATEAFF
TGTGCCAGCAGCCCATTCGACAGGCGGGCCACTGAAGCTTTCTTT
>few|TRBJ1-1|TRBV24-1|NA
CATSDSDSWNTEAFF
TGTGCCACCAGTGATTCAGACAGCTGGAACACTGAAGCTTTCTTT
>few|TRBJ2-1|TRBV15|TRBD2
CATIDPSGGAVYNEQFF
TGTGCCACCATCGACCCTAGCGGGGGGGCGGTCTACAATGAGCAGTTCTTC